This TCR beta chain appears in the sequencing data of a study of beta chain features in type 1 diabetes. Across the whole study: The examined sorted cells totaled 110 million or so across samples.

Approximately 100 mL of blood, on average, came from one heparinised draw per donor. Study conclusions and caveats: Comparison showed that naive, central memory and Treg TCRB repertoires appeared more similar among patients than among healthy donors.

This clone was detected a few times. What it binds is unknown. Every isolated RNA sample was fully reverse transcribed, so sequencing captured expressed TCRB transcripts. The read count averaged approximately 3.3 million across naive, central memory and regulatory T cell samples. Data came from immunoSEQ multiplex PCR; TCRdb stores just in-frame clones and leaves some out. The sample includes roughly 500,000 clones, over 10% of them seen just once. The CDR3 covers 18 residues. Looked up from germline, CDR1 is SGDLS and CDR2 is YYNGEE. The V and J ends lost 3 bases and 8 bases respectively, with 29 bases between them.

The sample was naive CD4+ T cells from blood. This chain connects TRBV9 to TRBJ1-2; TRBD1 might be the D (6 bases). The sequence was collected from a woman younger than 30 in good health. DNA of the CDR3: TGTGCCAGCAGCGCTCGTGGAATGTCCAGGGGTGGCTTAGGAGGCTACACCTTC. As protein: CASSARGMSRGGLGGYTF.